The entry below describes one T cell receptor (beta chain). Germline V gene sequence: CDR1 MDHEN, CDR2 SYDVKM. CDR3 length: 15 residues. The data were obtained in a study of T cells expressing NK-cell markers. TCRdb reprocessed the 5' RACE reads; each CDR3 protein has one entry and no DNA is given. This table holds 550,000 to 600,000 distinct CDR3 sequences. The V gene is TRBV28, the J gene TRBJ2-5; TCRdb gives TRBD1 as the D gene, but with no DNA this cannot be confirmed. Sequenced: blood T cells: a sorted CD56 or NKG2C T cell subset, CD4+ or CD8+ T cells, or bulk PBMC T cells (not recorded which). The TCR originated in a young man in good health. The CDR3 loop is CASRTFTGAPETQYF.